Ten or more counts support the clone carrying this T cell receptor beta chain. Its antigen remains unknown. The data originate from a study of regulatory T cells in long-lasting Graves disease. Findings of the study overall: TRBV28, TRBJ1-2 and TRBJ2-5 emerged as the favored segments in persistent disease. The small sample size may have reduced accuracy.

Germline assignment: CDR1 KGHDR and CDR2 SFDVKD. After removal of 4 bases from V and 6 bases from J, the junction contained 9 bases not matched to a gene. The CDR3 runs to 15 residues. Relying on iRepertoire HTBI primers and Arm-PCR of CDR3 regions, the team built TCR beta libraries. One entry per CDR3 protein results from TCRdb running MiXCR on the multiplex PCR reads. In the table there are about 200,000 distinct CDR3 sequences, around 16% of which are singletons. The time point denotes: newly diagnosed GD, antithyroid drugs for less than 3 months. TCR sequences were obtained from RNA taken from PBMCs.

Sequencing used peripheral blood mononuclear cells (PBMCs), obtained at new diagnosis, from a patient treated with antithyroid drugs. The chain links TRBV24-1 to TRBJ2-3; TRBD2 aligns across 7 bases. The sequence was collected from a female donor with Graves disease. The CDR3, as DNA: TGTGCCACCAGTGACCCTAGCGGCAAGGCGGATACGCAGTATTTT. Its protein product is CATSDPSGKADTQYF.